Listed below are T cell receptor beta chains from one sample, sequenced in a study of graft-versus-host responses after intestinal transplantation. Profiling relied on immunoSEQ multiplex PCR, and the TCRdb table lists in-frame clones only, not all of them. The sample contains tens of thousands of clones, around nine tenths of which appear only once. No antigen has been identified for these receptors. Here the sequenced sample was unstimulated CD8+ T cells sorted from spleen or lymph node cells, taken before intestinal transplant. Receptors were obtained from a human donor who received an intestinal transplant. Both conserved end residues are part of each CDR3. Fields, in order: J gene, V gene, D gene, clone size, CDR3 DNA, CDR3 protein. A D gene is named only where the DNA matches it firmly. Clone size, where shown, is once, few, many, or a class for clones that have expanded.

>TRBJ2-1|TRBV10-1|-|-
TGCGCCAGCAGTGAGGCAGGCGCTACTGAGCAGTTCTTC
CASSEAGATEQFF
>TRBJ2-7|TRBV6-5|TRBD2|-
TGTGCCAGCAGTTTATATAGCGGGAGCTACGAGCAGTACTTC
CASSLYSGSYEQYF
>TRBJ1-5|TRBV5-6|TRBD1|few
TGTGCCAGCAGCTCGGACAGGGGAGATAATCAGCCCCAGCATTTT
CASSSDRGDNQPQHF
>TRBJ2-1|TRBV9|TRBD2|-
TGTGCCAGCAGCGTATCTAGCGGGGGGAATGAGCAGTTCTTC
CASSVSSGGNEQFF
>TRBJ1-4|TRBV11-2|-|once
TGTGCCAGCAGCTTCTACACAGACCATAATGAAAAACTGTTTTTT
CASSFYTDHNEKLFF
>TRBJ1-1|TRBV10-2|TRBD1|-
TGCGCCAGCAGTAGGACAGGGGTATCGGACACTGAAGCTTTCTTT
CASSRTGVSDTEAFF
>TRBJ2-7|TRBV6-6|-|-
TGTGCCAGCAGTTACTCGGGGGTCCCCTACGAGCAGTACTTC
CASSYSGVPYEQYF
>TRBJ1-5|TRBV15|-|-
TGTGCCACCAGCAGAAGTGGCAGGGGTAGACAGCCCCAGCATTTT
CATSRSGRGRQPQHF
>TRBJ2-5|TRBV4-1|-|-
TGCGCCAGCAGCCAAGATGTGTCACCGTCCTCCGAGACCCAGTACTTC
CASSQDVSPSSETQYF
>TRBJ2-7|TRBV5-6|-|-
TGTGCCAGCAGCTTGAGTGGGAGTCCCTACGAGCAGTACTTC
CASSLSGSPYEQYF
>TRBJ2-1|TRBV2|-|-
TGTGCCAGCAGTCTTTGGGGCTATTCCTACAATGAGCAGTTCTTC
CASSLWGYSYNEQFF
>TRBJ2-7|TRBV7-6|TRBD1|once
TGCGCCAGCAGCCCCCAACCGGGACAGACCTACGAGCAGTACTTC
CASSPQPGQTYEQYF
>TRBJ2-5|TRBV6-5|-|-
TGTGCCAGCAGTTACATTAGGGGAGGAAGGGAGACCCAGTACTTC
CASSYIRGGRETQYF
>TRBJ1-4|TRBV7-9|-|-
TGTGCCAGCAGCTTAGGGGGCGCGGGGAAAGCTAATGAAAAACTGTTTTTT
CASSLGGAGKANEKLFF
>TRBJ2-6|TRBV7-6|TRBD2|-
TGTGCCAGCACCCCCCTAGTAGCGGGAACCTCTGGGGCCAACGTCCTGACTTTC
CASTPLVAGTSGANVLTF
>TRBJ2-3|TRBV27|-|once
TGTGCCAGCCGAACGGGGACACCCGCCCCGTTGGATACGCAGTATTTT
CASRTGTPAPLDTQYF
>TRBJ2-5|TRBV20-1|-|once
TGCAGTGCTAGCGACCCAGAGACCCAGTACTTC
CSASDPETQYF
>TRBJ1-5|TRBV10-3|TRBD1|-
TGTGCCATCAGTGACCAGGGGGTTCAGCCCCAGCATTTT
CAISDQGVQPQHF
>TRBJ2-3|TRBV27|-|-
TGTGCCAGCAGTTCCTCGGGCGGGGAGCTCCCCACAGATACGCAGTATTTT
CASSSSGGELPTDTQYF
>TRBJ1-5|TRBV6-4|-|-
TGTGCCAGCAGGGGAAGGAATGAATTTCCCCAGCATTTT
CASRGRNEFPQHF
>TRBJ2-1|TRBV18|-|-
TGTGCCAGCTCACCCCTGACTAACCCCAATGAGCAGTTCTTC
CASSPLTNPNEQFF
>TRBJ2-7|TRBV7-3|-|-
TGTGCCAGCAGCTCACACACCGGGACTGAGTCCTACGAGCAGTACTTC
CASSSHTGTESYEQYF
>TRBJ2-1|TRBV6-1|TRBD2|-
TGTGCCAGCAGTGAAGGACTAGCGGGAGGCTACAATGAGCAGTTCTTC
CASSEGLAGGYNEQFF
>TRBJ2-3|TRBV10-1|-|-
TGCGCCAGCAGTGCGGGGGATACTAGCACAGATACGCAGTATTTT
CASSAGDTSTDTQYF
>TRBJ1-1|TRBV18|-|-
TGTGCCAGCTCCCTCTCTGGCACTGAAGCTTTCTTT
CASSLSGTEAFF
>TRBJ2-7|TRBV5-1|TRBD2|-
TGCGCCAGCAGTACAAGAATGAGCGGGGTAACCTACGAGCAGTACTTC
CASSTRMSGVTYEQYF
>TRBJ1-6|TRBV7-6|-|once
TGTGCCAGCAGCTTAGACGGGGCGCCCACCTATAATTCACCCCTCCACTTT
CASSLDGAPTYNSPLHF
>TRBJ2-2|TRBV5-6|-|once
TGTGCCAGCAGCCTCCAGCGGGCCGGCGGGGAGCTGTTTTTT
CASSLQRAGGELFF
>TRBJ2-1|TRBV4-1|TRBD2|-
TGCGCCAGCAGCCAAGGGGGACTAGCGGGAGTATTAGGAGAGCAGTTCTTC
CASSQGGLAGVLGEQFF
>TRBJ2-7|TRBV6-5|-|few
TGTGCCAGCAGTCCGACGGGGAGCTCCTACGAGCAGTACTTC
CASSPTGSSYEQYF
>TRBJ1-5|TRBV5-6|-|-
TGTGCCAGCAGCTTGGGTCAGGGATTATGGAATCAGCCCCAGCATTTT
CASSLGQGLWNQPQHF
>TRBJ2-2|TRBV6-1|TRBD2|medium-sized
TGTGCCAGCAGTGAGGGTAGCGGGGGGGCCGGGGAGCTGTTTTTT
CASSEGSGGAGELFF
>TRBJ1-2|TRBV11-2|TRBD1|-
TGTGCCAGCAGCTTAGAGACAGGGGCCCTCTATGGCTACACCTTC
CASSLETGALYGYTF
>TRBJ1-5|TRBV18|-|-
TGTGCCAGCTCACCATACGAGGCTTTCTGGCAGCCCCAGCATTTT
CASSPYEAFWQPQHF
>TRBJ2-7|TRBV7-6|-|-
TGTGCCAGCAGCTTAGAAAGTCGGGGTTACGAGCAGTACTTC
CASSLESRGYEQYF
>TRBJ2-2|TRBV7-3|-|-
TGTGCCAGCAGCCCCCGCGGCACGGAGCTGTTTTTT
CASSPRGTELFF
>TRBJ2-1|TRBV21-1|-|-
TGTGCCAGCAGCGCCGGGTTAGCCTACAATGAGCAGTTCTTC
CASSAGLAYNEQFF
>TRBJ1-6|TRBV5-4|-|-
TGTGCCAGCAGCTTGCTGGGGGATATATCACCCCTCCACTTT
CASSLLGDISPLHF
>TRBJ1-5|TRBV2|-|-
TGTGCCACCGGCAGGGGTGAGAATAGCAATCAGCCCCAGCATTTT
CATGRGENSNQPQHF
>TRBJ1-6|TRBV9|TRBD1|-
TGTGCCAGCAGCCCGGGACAGGCTTATAATTCACCCCTCCACTTT
CASSPGQAYNSPLHF
>TRBJ2-4|TRBV28|-|-
TGCGCCAGCAGGGATACGGGACATATGCACATTCAGTACTTC
CASRDTGHMHIQYF
>TRBJ1-5|TRBV9|-|once
TGTGCCAGCAGCGTAGGGGACATCTTTAATCAGCCCCAGCATTTT
CASSVGDIFNQPQHF
>TRBJ2-7|TRBV19|TRBD2|-
TGTGCCAGTAGTATCGCTAGCGGCCACTACGAGCAGTACTTC
CASSIASGHYEQYF
>TRBJ1-2|TRBV29-1|TRBD1|-
TGCAGCGCTAGGACAGGGGGCAGCTATGGCTACACCTTC
CSARTGGSYGYTF
>TRBJ2-1|TRBV19|-|-
TGTGCCAGTAGTTTACAGGGAAGCTCCTACAATGAGCAGTTCTTC
CASSLQGSSYNEQFF
>TRBJ1-5|TRBV4-1|-|-
TGCGCCAGCAGCCAAGGAGGGGGGGGCGCTAGTCAGCCCCAGCATTTT
CASSQGGGGASQPQHF
>TRBJ1-2|TRBV25-1|-|-
TGTGCCAGCAGTGCTACTAACCGGGACAAAGCTTACTATGGCTACACCTTC
CASSATNRDKAYYGYTF
>TRBJ2-7|TRBV19|TRBD2|once
TGCGCCAGTAGTATGGCGGGAGCGGGAGCATACGAGCAGTACTTC
CASSMAGAGAYEQYF
>TRBJ2-3|TRBV19|TRBD2|-
TGTGCCAGTAGTCTCAGACGACTAGCGGGAGACACAGATACGCAGTATTTT
CASSLRRLAGDTDTQYF
>TRBJ1-3|TRBV6-6|TRBD1|-
TGTGCCAGCAGTCACCGTACCCAGGGGGCCGGAAACACCATATATTTT
CASSHRTQGAGNTIYF